This T cell receptor (beta chain) was recorded in a study of post-analysis software for immune sequencing data. Study details: Both relapsing-remitting and secondary progressive multiple sclerosis featured among the disease courses, as did progressive-relapsing multiple sclerosis.

Study-wide findings and caveats: For normalized Chao1 diversity, multiple sclerosis patients scored significantly lower than controls did.

Tagging with unique molecular identifiers was a feature of the TCR beta cDNA libraries. Researchers reported roughly 0.5 million cDNA molecules coming from around 1 to 9.1 million T cells. TCRdb reprocessed the PCR reads with MiXCR, giving one entry per CDR3 protein. The sample comprises around 250,000 distinct CDR3 sequences, around 34% of which are singletons, and 4.5% to 5.5% rests with the top ten. In this sample, this clonotype turned up many times. The antigen is undetermined. The sequence was collected from a girl aged 5-17 years with multiple sclerosis. The sample was blood.

DNA of the CDR3: TGTGCCAGCAGTTTCTGGGGGGCTAATGGGGCTGGAAGTTCACCCCTCCACTTT. As protein: CASSFWGANGAGSSPLHF. The V and J genes are TRBV27 and TRBJ1-6; TRBD1 is a possible D gene (6 bases). The germline V gene encodes CDR1 MNHEY and CDR2 SMNVEV (reference sequence). Deletions cut 3 bases from V and 9 bases from J, with 24 bases between. This CDR3 is built from 18 residues.